The clone carrying this T cell receptor (beta chain) was seen a handful of times. No antigen is known for it. This sample is drawn from a study of T-cell reconstitution after alpha-beta-depleted transplantation in children. Findings and caveats of the study: Where some patients showed high TCRbeta diversity at day 60, it came from recipient T cells and thymic progenitors that had survived. At one year after transplant, newly produced T cells mostly accounted for T-cell counts and diversity. About two months after transplant, alpha-beta T cells reportedly came from several hundred expanded graft clones.

V dropped 4 bases and J dropped 10; count of bases not matched to a gene: 13. This CDR3 is built from 15 residues. Germline V gene sequence: CDR1 SGHRS, CDR2 YFSETQ. The library targeted TCRbeta and was prepared with unique molecular identifiers. Via MiXCR, TCRdb re-called the PCR reads, giving one row per CDR3 protein. Found here are a few hundred thousand distinct CDR3 sequences, around 20% of them singletons; the top ten hold about a tenth. This TCR derives from a male patient between 5 and 17 years old who had a stem cell transplant for acute lymphoblastic leukemia, so the T cells may come from the graft donor. The sequenced sample was PBMCs, mostly from graft donor cells, obtained 180 days after TCRalphabeta/CD19-depleted stem cell transplant. V and J are TRBV5-1 and TRBJ1-4; 7 bases are shared with TRBD1. The CDR3 loop is CASSPERPRGGKLFF. DNA for the CDR3: TGCGCCAGCAGCCCGGAGCGGCCCAGGGGGGGAAAACTGTTTTTT.